This T cell receptor beta chain was captured by sequencing in a study of T cells expressing NK-cell markers. On the study more broadly: Sorted CD3+CD56+NKG2C+, CD3+CD56+NKG2C- and CD3+CD56-NKG2C+ T-cell subsets were beta-chain profiled. Broader study findings: Four donors likewise had their CD3+CD56-NKG2C+ fraction led by these clonotypes.

Germline V gene data show CDR1 as MGHRA and CDR2 as YSYEKL. This CDR3 spans 14 amino acids. Note on this clonotype: Its antigen is undetermined.

Libraries used 5'RACE template switching adding universal primer site and UMIs. TCRdb re-called the 5' RACE reads; every CDR3 protein appears as one record, without DNA. Its table records roughly 420,000 distinct CDR3 sequences. The source of this sequence is a woman between 18 and 75 years old in good health. The chain joins TRBV4-1 to TRBJ1-6. The sequenced material came from blood T cells: a sorted CD56 or NKG2C T cell subset, CD4+ or CD8+ T cells, or bulk PBMC T cells (not recorded which). The CDR3: CASSQASYNSPLHF.